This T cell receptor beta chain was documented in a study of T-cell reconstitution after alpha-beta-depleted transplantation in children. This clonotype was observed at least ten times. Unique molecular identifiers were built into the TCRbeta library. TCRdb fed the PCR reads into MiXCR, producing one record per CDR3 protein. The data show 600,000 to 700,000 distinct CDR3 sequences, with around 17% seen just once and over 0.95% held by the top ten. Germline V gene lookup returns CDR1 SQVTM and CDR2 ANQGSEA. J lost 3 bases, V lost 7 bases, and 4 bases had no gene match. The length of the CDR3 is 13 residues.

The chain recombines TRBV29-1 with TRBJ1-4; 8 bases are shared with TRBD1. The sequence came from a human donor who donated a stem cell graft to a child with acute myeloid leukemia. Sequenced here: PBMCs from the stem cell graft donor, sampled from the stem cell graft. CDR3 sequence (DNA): TGCAGCGGGACAGGGAATGCTAATGAAAAACTGTTTTTT. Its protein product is CSGTGNANEKLFF.